These T cell receptor beta chains were read from a single sample in a study of T cells after somatic rescue of genetic block. Profiled with immunoSEQ multiplex PCR; TCRdb holds only in-frame clones, not every one. Of some 68,000 clones in the sample, just over 90% are singletons; the top ten hold roughly 2.9%. The sample taken for sequencing was peripheral blood mononuclear cells (PBMCs). The receptors derive from a man younger than 45. The CDR3 runs from the conserved cysteine through the conserved F or W. Fields, in order: D gene, clone size, V gene, J gene, CDR3 DNA, CDR3 protein. The D gene is left open where the match is weak. Not every row has a clone size; where given, it reads once, few, many or a size class.

D gene: TRBD1
clone size: NA
V gene: TRBV7-9
J gene: TRBJ2-1
CDR3 DNA: TGTGCCAGCAGCGGCTGGTCCGGGACAGGGGGCAATGAGCAGTTCTTC
CDR3 protein: CASSGWSGTGGNEQFF

D gene: TRBD2
clone size: few
V gene: TRBV6-1
J gene: TRBJ2-1
CDR3 DNA: TGTGCCAGCAGGCGGGGGTCCTACAATGAGCAGTTCTTC
CDR3 protein: CASRRGSYNEQFF

D gene: TRBD2
clone size: NA
V gene: TRBV7-9
J gene: TRBJ2-5
CDR3 DNA: TGTGCCAGCAGCCAGGGACTATGGGAGACCCAGTACTTC
CDR3 protein: CASSQGLWETQYF

D gene: NA
clone size: NA
V gene: TRBV5-1
J gene: TRBJ2-7
CDR3 DNA: TGCGCCAGCAGCTTCCGGGACACATATGCGCAGTACTTC
CDR3 protein: CASSFRDTYAQYF

D gene: NA
clone size: NA
V gene: TRBV6-1
J gene: TRBJ1-3
CDR3 DNA: TGTGCCAGCAGTGATCCGACGGGAGGAAACACCATATATTTT
CDR3 protein: CASSDPTGGNTIYF

D gene: TRBD1
clone size: NA
V gene: TRBV19
J gene: TRBJ2-1
CDR3 DNA: TGTGCCAGTAGACCAGGGGGAACCATGTCGCGGTTCTTC
CDR3 protein: CASRPGGTMSRFF

D gene: TRBD2
clone size: NA
V gene: TRBV4-1
J gene: TRBJ2-3
CDR3 DNA: TGCGCCAGCAGCCAAGATCTCTCGGGAGGGAATTCTGCGCAGTATTTT
CDR3 protein: CASSQDLSGGNSAQYF

D gene: TRBD2
clone size: NA
V gene: TRBV7-2
J gene: TRBJ2-3
CDR3 DNA: TGTGCCAGCAGCTTAGCGGGGGGGGTAGATACGCAGTATTTT
CDR3 protein: CASSLAGGVDTQYF

D gene: NA
clone size: NA
V gene: TRBV6-1
J gene: TRBJ1-5
CDR3 DNA: TGTGCCAGCAGTGAAATGAAAGATCGGCCCCAGCATTTT
CDR3 protein: CASSEMKDRPQHF

D gene: TRBD1
clone size: NA
V gene: TRBV5-1
J gene: TRBJ2-7
CDR3 DNA: TGCGCCAGCATGGGGACAGGGGCGGGGGAGCAGTACTTC
CDR3 protein: CASMGTGAGEQYF

D gene: TRBD2
clone size: NA
V gene: TRBV19
J gene: TRBJ2-7
CDR3 DNA: TGTGCCAGTAGTATCGGGGGGAGAAACGGCGAGCAGTACTTC
CDR3 protein: CASSIGGRNGEQYF

D gene: NA
clone size: NA
V gene: TRBV29-1
J gene: TRBJ1-3
CDR3 DNA: TGCGCCGCAGTGCTTGGAAACACCATATATTTT
CDR3 protein: CAAVLGNTIYF